Each of the 25 T cell receptor beta chains below was sequenced from the same sample in a study of T cells after yellow fever vaccination. One entry per CDR3 protein results from TCRdb running MiXCR on the 5' RACE reads. The data show 12,000 to 15,000 distinct CDR3 sequences, roughly 7.2% seen once. The input for sequencing was PBMCs, either bulk or a sorted T-cell subset (CD4+, CD8+, memory, or dextramer-sorted; not recorded which), taken on the day of the yellow fever booster vaccination. These TCRs come from a man between 18 and 35 years old who received the YFV17D yellow fever vaccine.

This clonotype was seen at least ten times. J is TRBJ2-7 and V is TRBV6-2 or TRBV6-3; tentatively, D is TRBD1 or TRBD2 (6 bases each). V lost 7 bases and J 4 bases, leaving 11 bases between the germline ends. The CDR3 runs 12 residues. The germline CDR1 and CDR2 sequences are MNHEY and SVGEGT. The CDR3 sequence: CASIGGEYEQYF. Written as DNA, the CDR3 is TGTGCCAGCATCGGGGGCGAATACGAGCAGTACTTC.

In its sample, this clonotype was seen many times. The gene calls are TRBV7-9 and TRBJ1-3, with D possibly matching TRBD1 (5 bases). CDR1 and CDR2 (germline): SEHNR, FQNEAQ (reference sequence). V gave up 2 bases and J gave up 3 bases, with 8 bases separating them. The CDR3 covers 14 residues. The CDR3 sequence: CASSLQGIGNTIYF. In DNA form, the CDR3 reads TGTGCCAGCAGCTTACAGGGAATTGGAAACACCATATATTTT.

This clonotype was seen at least ten times. This chain connects TRBV5-1 to TRBJ2-7, with 9 bases fitting TRBD1. Germline loops: CDR1 SGHRS, CDR2 YFSETQ. Trimming at V came to 4 bases and at J to 6 bases, leaving 11 bases not matched to a gene. The CDR3 covers 15 residues. The CDR3 protein is CASSRSGTGSVEQYF. Here the CDR3 DNA reads TGCGCCAGCAGCCGTTCCGGGACAGGGTCTGTCGAGCAGTACTTC.

This clonotype was observed at least ten times. This chain joins TRBV7-2 and TRBJ1-1, with TRBD1 identical over 10 bases. V gave up 3 bases and J gave up 4 bases; unmatched junction bases: 5. The CDR3 spans 15 residues. Per germline, CDR1 SGHTA and CDR2 FQGNSA. The CDR3 DNA is TGTGCCAGCAGCTTTCGGACAGGGGGTGGCACTGAAGCTTTCTTT. Its translation is CASSFRTGGGTEAFF. Supplemented by reference TRBV7-2 and TRBJ1-1, the full variable domain reads GAGVSQSPSNKVTEKGKDVELRCDPISGHTALYWYRQSLGQGLEFLIYFQGNSAPDKSGLPSDRFSAERTGGSVSTLTIQRTQQEDSAVYLCASSFRTGGGTEAFFGQGTRLTVV.

The sample holds many counts of this clonotype. The chain is built from TRBV3-1 and TRBJ2-7; D may be TRBD1 (5 bases). CDR1 is LGHDT and CDR2 is YNNKEL in the germline V gene (reference sequence). Trimming shortened V by 2 bases and J by 9 bases, and 11 bases separated the two germline ends. The CDR3 runs to 12 residues. CDR3 protein: CASSQQGVGQYV. The CDR3 region has the DNA TGTGCCAGCAGCCAACAGGGTGTTGGGCAGTACGTC.

This clonotype was seen at least ten times. V is TRBV19 and J is TRBJ1-1; the D gene is possibly TRBD1 (6 bases). The CDR3 contains 15 residues. Per the germline V gene, CDR1 is LNHDA and CDR2 is SQIVND (reference sequence). Trimming left V 5 bases short and J 5 bases short, with 18 bases between. CDR3 region: CASSPLRGGRTEAFF. CDR3 bases: TGTGCCAGTAGTCCCCTTAGGGGGGGGCGAACTGAAGCTTTCTTT.

Many counts were recorded for this clonotype. The chain is built from TRBV6-4 and TRBJ2-5; unclear D gene. Trimming shortened V by 5 bases and J by 3 bases, and 13 bases separated the two germline ends. CDR3 length: 14 amino acids. Germline V gene sequence: CDR1 MRHNA, CDR2 SNTAGT. The CDR3 nucleotides are TGTGCCAGCAGTCGGACGGACGTGGAAGAGACCCAGTACTTC. This codes for CASSRTDVEETQYF.

This clonotype was seen at least ten times. V usage is TRBV7-2 and J usage is TRBJ2-5; possible D gene TRBD1, 6 bases. V lost 2 bases to trimming and J lost 8 bases, with 15 bases between them. In germline, CDR1 is SGHTA, CDR2 FQGNSA. There are 14 residues in the CDR3. The DNA of the CDR3 is TGTGCCAGCAGCTTAACCGGACAGTTTCAAACCCAGTACTTC. Protein product: CASSLTGQFQTQYF. Together with reference TRBV7-2 and TRBJ2-5, the CDR3 gives the full variable domain: GAGVSQSPSNKVTEKGKDVELRCDPISGHTALYWYRQSLGQGLEFLIYFQGNSAPDKSGLPSDRFSAERTGGSVSTLTIQRTQQEDSAVYLCASSLTGQFQTQYFGPGTRLLVL.

In its sample, this clonotype was seen many times. The chain joins TRBV7-9 to TRBJ2-1; D uncertain. The CDR3 spans 15 residues. The germline gives CDR1 SEHNR, CDR2 FQNEAQ (reference sequence). V was shortened by 5 bases and J by 4 bases, with 15 bases between the two germline ends. For the CDR3, the DNA is TGTGCCAGCAGCCCCAAGGACCCCACATACAATGAGCAGTTCTTC. Translation gives CASSPKDPTYNEQFF.

The table lists this clonotype with many counts. The V gene is TRBV5-1, the J gene TRBJ1-1; D call uncertain. Germline V gene sequence: CDR1 SGHRS, CDR2 YFSETQ. This CDR3 is 15 amino acids long. V lost 2 bases to trimming and J lost 1 base, with 12 bases between them. The CDR3 here is CASSLSPLGNTEAFF. The CDR3 DNA reads as TGCGCCAGCAGCTTATCTCCGTTGGGGAACACTGAAGCTTTCTTT.

The chain recombines TRBV29-1 with TRBJ1-1, with 8 bases matching TRBD1. V gave up 6 bases and J gave up 3 bases; unmatched junction bases: 9. The CDR3 extends over 14 amino acids. Germline V gene data show CDR1 as SQVTM and CDR2 as ANQGSEA. Written as DNA, the CDR3 is TGCAGCGTGCGAGAGGGACAGGATGACACTGAAGCTTTCTTT. Translating gives CSVREGQDDTEAFF. Complete variable domain (other parts from reference TRBV29-1 and TRBJ1-1): SAVISQKPSRDICQRGTSLTIQCQVDSQVTMMFWYRQQPGQSLTLIATANQGSEATYESGFVIDKFPISRPNLTFSTLTVSNMSPEDSSIYLCSVREGQDDTEAFFGQGTRLTVV.

This clonotype has at least ten counts. CDR3 sequence: CASSSTRSYNEQFF. The DNA for the CDR3 is TGTGCCAGTAGTTCGACGAGATCCTACAATGAGCAGTTCTTC. V gene TRBV19 combines with J gene TRBJ2-1; D uncertain. V lost 5 bases and J 1 base, leaving 9 bases between the germline ends. Germline-derived CDR1 and CDR2 are LNHDA and SQIVND (reference sequence). This CDR3 has 14 residues.

This clonotype has a count of ten or more. The V and J genes are TRBV5-1 and TRBJ1-4; 8 nucleotides match TRBD1. This CDR3 has 14 amino acids. The germline gives CDR1 SGHRS, CDR2 YFSETQ. V shed 5 bases and J 6 bases; nucleotides not matched to a gene: 6. CDR3 DNA sequence: TGCGCCAGCAGAACGACAGGGGACCATGAAAAACTGTTTTTT. It yields the protein CASRTTGDHEKLFF.

This clonotype is termed medium-sized. The chain recombines TRBV5-5 with TRBJ2-5; tentatively, D is TRBD1 or TRBD2 (5 bases each). Germline V CDR1 and CDR2: SGHKS, YYEKEE (reference sequence). V dropped 0 bases and J dropped 3 bases, with 9 bases sitting between them. CDR3 length: 14 amino acids. CDR3 loop: CASSLEWGKETQYF. CDR3 in DNA: TGTGCCAGCAGCTTGGAGTGGGGGAAAGAGACCCAGTACTTC.

This clonotype was seen ten or more times. V and J are TRBV6-2 or TRBV6-3 and TRBJ2-1; D is possibly TRBD1 (5 bases). The length of the CDR3 is 14 residues. Germline CDR1 is MNHEY and CDR2 is SVGEGT. The V gene lost 6 bases and the J gene lost 5 bases, with 14 bases spanning the gap. This CDR3 reads CASSPSGHNNEQFF. The CDR3 region has the DNA TGTGCCAGCAGCCCTTCCGGACACAACAATGAGCAGTTCTTC.

This clonotype showed up just a few times. V is TRBV7-2 and J is TRBJ2-1, with D unclear. The germline V and J ends were trimmed by 3 bases and 10 bases, with 10 bases remaining between them. Germline CDR1 and CDR2: SGHTA and FQGNSA. The length of the CDR3 is 12 residues. The CDR3 reads CASSFGRVEQFF. CDR3 in DNA: TGTGCCAGCAGCTTCGGACGTGTGGAGCAGTTCTTC.

This clonotype has at least ten counts. The chain carries TRBV7-2 and TRBJ1-2, with D perhaps TRBD1 (6 bases). There are 13 residues in the CDR3. Germline-derived CDR1 and CDR2 are SGHTA and FQGNSA. Between the trimmed V and J ends, which lost 4 bases and 8 bases, there was a span of 14 bases. The CDR3 sequence is CASSSDATGGYTF. The CDR3 bases are TGTGCCAGCAGCTCAGACGCTACAGGGGGCTACACCTTC.

Ten or more counts support this clonotype. The chain couples TRBV27 to TRBJ1-1, with D possibly being TRBD1 (5 bases). This CDR3 contains 14 residues. The germline CDR1 and CDR2 sequences are MNHEY and SMNVEV (reference sequence). The V end was cut by 8 bases, the J end by 1 base, with 14 bases between. The CDR3 region has the DNA TGTGCCAGCTCCTGGGGGGACCAGAACACTGAAGCTTTCTTT. Its translation: CASSWGDQNTEAFF.

In its sample, this clonotype was seen many times. The rearrangement joins TRBV18 to TRBJ2-7; D not certain. The V and J ends lost 6 bases and 5 bases respectively, with 11 bases between them. The CDR3 runs 12 residues. CDR1 is KGHSH, CDR2 LQKENI, per germline. The CDR3 coding sequence is TGTGCCAGCTCGCCTCAACCCCACGAGCAGTACTTC. The encoded protein is CASSPQPHEQYF.

This clonotype appeared many times. V gene TRBV15 combines with J gene TRBJ2-1; 7 bases are a match to TRBD1. The CDR3 totals 14 residues. Germline CDR1 reads LNHNV; CDR2 reads YYDKDF (reference sequence). Trimming at V came to 0 bases and at J to 7 bases, leaving 3 bases not matched to a gene. CDR3 in amino acids: CATSRDSRGNEQFF. The CDR3 nucleotides read TGTGCCACCAGCAGAGATTCCAGGGGGAATGAGCAGTTCTTC.

This clonotype is deemed medium-sized. The genes are TRBV12-3 or TRBV12-4 and TRBJ1-1; TRBD1 matches 8 bases. Losses at the gene ends were 5 bases for V and 6 bases for J; bases not matched to a gene: 5. The CDR3 contains 13 residues. The CDR3 DNA sequence: TGTGCCAGCAGTCCTCAGGGGGCGTCTGAAGCTTTCTTT. Amino acids: CASSPQGASEAFF.

This clonotype was recorded at least ten times. J is TRBJ2-5 and V is TRBV5-1; D gene uncertain. CDR1 and CDR2 (germline): SGHRS, YFSETQ. The CDR3 runs 13 residues. Trimming took off 2 bases at V and 2 bases at J, with 7 bases between the two ends. This CDR3 is CASSFLGQETQYF. For the CDR3, the DNA is TGCGCCAGCAGCTTCCTAGGGCAAGAGACCCAGTACTTC.

This clonotype occurred many times. The CDR3 DNA is TGCGCCAGCAGTTACAGGGTTCAGGGAGGGACCTACGAGCAGTACTTC. Protein: CASSYRVQGGTYEQYF. This chain uses TRBV10-2 with TRBJ2-7; D may be TRBD2 (7 bases). CDR1 and CDR2 from the germline V gene are WSHSY and SAAADI. V was trimmed by 5 bases and J by 2 bases, leaving 19 bases between them. The CDR3 totals 16 residues.

At least ten counts were recorded for this clonotype. V gene TRBV7-2 combines with J gene TRBJ2-7; perhaps TRBD1 as D (5 bases). Between the trimmed V and J ends, which lost 1 base and 5 bases, there was a span of 9 bases. Germline values: CDR1 SGHTA, CDR2 FQGNSA. This CDR3 is built from 13 residues. The DNA for the CDR3 is TGTGCCAGCAGCTTAGGTCGCAGGGACGAGCAGTACTTC. It translates to CASSLGRRDEQYF.

This clonotype was picked up many times. This chain joins TRBV7-2 and TRBJ2-7; no definite D call. Looked up from germline, CDR1 is SGHTA and CDR2 is FQGNSA. V was shortened by 2 bases and J by 4 bases, with 6 bases between the two germline ends. The CDR3 has 12 amino acids. The CDR3 here is CASSLIGYEQYV. The DNA of the CDR3 is TGTGCCAGCAGCTTAATAGGGTACGAGCAGTACGTC.